This T cell receptor (beta chain) appears in the sequencing data of a study of blood T cell repertoires in COVID-19. Study-wide background: The cDNA or gDNA used as material had been derived from T cells, B-cell-depleted T cells, or PBMCs.

This clone showed up just once. The CDR3 covers 15 residues. The germline gives CDR1 MNHEY, CDR2 SVGAGI. Trimming at V came to 10 bases and at J to 3 bases, leaving 13 bases not matched to a gene. Using immunoSEQ multiplex PCR, the repertoire was profiled, and TCRdb retains in-frame clones only, with some absent. Among almost 200,000 clones listed, roughly 80% were seen once. V gene TRBV6-5 combines with J gene TRBJ2-7; TRBD2 agrees at 9 bases. Sequenced input: peripheral blood. The clonotype originates from a woman aged 40 to 50 with COVID-19, enrolled during active disease. The CDR3 sequence is CATKPSGDEYYEQYF. The DNA of the CDR3 is TGTGCCACGAAGCCTAGCGGGGATGAGTACTACGAGCAGTACTTC.